The next 32 T cell receptor beta chains were all read from a single sample in a study of blood T cell repertoires in COVID-19 (dated by TCRdb to about 2020). Library preparation used the immunoSEQ multiplex PCR assay. TCRdb retrieved this table from immuneACCESS and kept in-frame rearrangements only. Not all clones are present; in checked studies, unresolved V genes account for under half, and no reason is known for the remainder. The sample table shows a few hundred thousand clones, and about 86% are seen once. Of the sample, about 3.8% is held by the ten largest clones. Specimen: PBMCs or T cells enriched from blood (not recorded which). The receptors here all came from a woman in her 40s with acute COVID-19.

The chain uses TRBV14 and TRBJ2-3; maybe TRBD2 (5 bases). Germline-derived CDR1 and CDR2 are SGHDN and FVKESK. The CDR3 totals 15 residues. Trimming took off 4 bases at V and 5 bases at J, with 16 bases between the two ends. CDR3 DNA sequence: TGTGCCAGCAGCCCTACTAGAGGAATGGTAGATACGCAGTATTTT. Its translation: CASSPTRGMVDTQYF. The full variable domain, its missing parts supplied by reference TRBV14 and TRBJ2-3, is EAGVTQFPSHSVIEKGQTVTLRCDPISGHDNLYWYRRVMGKEIKFLLHFVKESKQDESGMPNNRFLAERTGGTYSTLKVQPAELEDSGVYFCASSPTRGMVDTQYFGPGTRLTVL.

This sequence joins TRBV15 and TRBJ2-7, with a tentative D call TRBD1 (5 bases). The CDR3 totals 15 residues. CDR1 is LNHNV and CDR2 is YYDKDF in the germline V gene (reference sequence). Trimming removed 3 bases at V and 3 bases at J, with 15 bases between. The DNA of the CDR3 is TGTGCCACCAGCAGTCACGACAGAGCTCACTACGAGCAGTACTTC. This codes for CATSSHDRAHYEQYF.

The chain links TRBV9 to TRBJ1-2; 7 bases line up with TRBD1. The CDR3 totals 16 residues. Germline CDR1 and CDR2: SGDLS and YYNGEE. V trimming: 3 bases; J trimming: 6 bases; junction bases outside the gene matches: 14. The CDR3 region is CASSGGNRGGYNGYTF. The CDR3 DNA is TGTGCCAGCAGCGGTGGGAACAGGGGAGGATACAATGGCTACACCTTC.

The rearrangement joins TRBV28 to TRBJ2-3; D might be TRBD2 (6 bases). The germline V and J ends were trimmed by 3 bases and 1 base, with 8 bases remaining between them. Germline CDR1 reads MDHEN; CDR2 reads SYDVKM. The CDR3 contains 14 residues. The CDR3 nucleotides are TGTGCCAGCAGTTTCGGGGGAGGCACAGATACGCAGTATTTT. Translating it yields CASSFGGGTDTQYF. The full variable domain, completed using reference TRBV28 and TRBJ2-3, is DVKVTQSSRYLVKRTGEKVFLECVQDMDHENMFWYRQDPGLGLRLIYFSYDVKMKEKGDIPEGYSVSREKKERFSLILESASTNQTSMYLCASSFGGGTDTQYFGPGTRLTVL.

The V call is TRBV2, the J call TRBJ1-2; tentatively, D is TRBD1 (6 bases). CDR1 SNHLY and CDR2 FYNNEI come from the germline V gene. This CDR3 spans 13 amino acids. V lost 1 base and J lost 5, with 8 bases in between. CDR3 nucleotide sequence: TGTGCCAGCAGTGAAGTAAGGGGGTATGGCTACACCTTC. Protein product: CASSEVRGYGYTF. The whole variable domain, filled in from reference TRBV2 and TRBJ1-2, reads EPEVTQTPSHQVTQMGQEVILRCVPISNHLYFYWYRQILGQKVEFLVSFYNNEISEKSEIFDDQFSVERPDGSNFTLKIRSTKLEDSAMYFCASSEVRGYGYTFGSGTRLTVV.

The rearrangement uses TRBV28 and TRBJ1-2, with 7 nucleotides matching TRBD1. With 5 bases clipped from V and 4 bases from J, the junction kept 7 bases outside the gene matches. This CDR3 has 14 residues. The V gene's germline CDR1 is MDHEN and CDR2 SYDVKM. This CDR3 reads CASSAGTAIYGYTF. The CDR3, as DNA: TGTGCCAGCAGTGCCGGGACAGCCATCTATGGCTACACCTTC.

This chain uses TRBV6-5 with TRBJ2-7; tentative D call: TRBD1 (6 bases). The germline CDR1 and CDR2 sequences are MNHEY and SVGAGI. This CDR3 region has 13 residues. With 4 bases removed from V and 3 bases from J, the gap between germline ends came to 10 bases. The CDR3 DNA follows: TGTGCCAGCAGTTTCGAGGACAGCTACGAGCAGTACTTC. It yields the protein CASSFEDSYEQYF.

This chain connects TRBV6-1 to TRBJ1-1, with a possible D match to TRBD1 (5 bases). V was shortened by 3 bases and J by 4 bases, with 9 bases between the two germline ends. Germline V gene data show CDR1 as MNHNS and CDR2 as SASEGT. The CDR3 has 13 amino acids. The CDR3 nucleotides read TGTGCCAGCAGTGACAGGGTTAGCACTGAAGCTTTCTTT. This translates into CASSDRVSTEAFF.

The chain joins TRBV19 to TRBJ1-5; 9 positions match TRBD1. The germline gives CDR1 LNHDA, CDR2 SQIVND (reference sequence). V lost 7 bases, J lost 0 bases, and 4 bases stayed unmatched. The CDR3 is made up of 15 amino acids. DNA for the CDR3: TGTGCCAGTAAACCGGACAGGGGTAGCAATCAGCCCCAGCATTTT. Protein: CASKPDRGSNQPQHF.

This clone turned up a few times. This chain links TRBV7-3 with TRBJ2-2; 8 nucleotides agree with TRBD1. Germline values: CDR1 SGHTA, CDR2 FQGTGA. V trimming: 5 bases; J trimming: 1 base; junction bases outside the gene matches: 3. CDR3 length equals 15 residues. The CDR3 DNA sequence: TGTGCCAGCAGCCGACAGGGGTTGAACACCGGGGAGCTGTTTTTT. Protein product: CASSRQGLNTGELFF.

CDR3 sequence (DNA): TGTGCCAGCAGTTTAGGGGGGGTCCCCGGTCAGCCCCAGCATTTT. Translated, it gives CASSLGGVPGQPQHF. The rearrangement uses TRBV28 and TRBJ1-5; tentative D call: TRBD1 (5 bases). This CDR3 is built from 15 residues. CDR1 MDHEN and CDR2 SYDVKM come from the germline V gene. V lost 2 bases and J 6 bases, leaving 14 bases between the germline ends.

The chain employs TRBV28 and TRBJ2-7; no firm D call. Trimming took 5 bases from V and 2 from J, leaving 13 bases between them. The CDR3 is 14 amino acids. Germline V lookup: CDR1 MDHEN, CDR2 SYDVKM. CDR3 DNA sequence: TGTGCCAGCAGTCTGACCTCACTACCCTACGAGCAGTACTTC. Residues: CASSLTSLPYEQYF. The complete variable domain, with remaining parts taken from reference TRBV28 and TRBJ2-7, reads DVKVTQSSRYLVKRTGEKVFLECVQDMDHENMFWYRQDPGLGLRLIYFSYDVKMKEKGDIPEGYSVSREKKERFSLILESASTNQTSMYLCASSLTSLPYEQYFGPGTRLTVT.

The chain uses TRBV5-1 and TRBJ2-5; D is unresolved. Looked up from germline, CDR1 is SGHRS and CDR2 is YFSETQ. The CDR3 runs to 11 residues. The germline V and J ends were trimmed by 4 bases and 3 bases, with 4 bases remaining between them. The CDR3, as DNA: TGCGCCAGCAGCGAGAAAGAGACCCAGTACTTC. It specifies CASSEKETQYF.

This clone was counted a single time. The chain has TRBV30 and TRBJ1-1; no firm D call. V was shortened by 4 bases and J by 5 bases, with 14 bases between the two germline ends. Per the germline V gene, CDR1 is GTSNPN and CDR2 is SVGIG (reference sequence). This CDR3 has 13 amino acids. The CDR3 DNA is TGTGCCTGGACTAAAGAGGGAAGGACTGAAGCTTTCTTT. Encoded protein: CAWTKEGRTEAFF.

V gene TRBV12-5 combines with J gene TRBJ2-3; a weak D match, TRBD2 (5 bases). Germline CDR1 and CDR2: LGHNT and FRNRAP. CDR3 size: 15 residues. The V end lost 6 bases, the J end lost 0 bases, and 13 bases lay between the germline ends. The CDR3 here is CASGHGDTSTDTQYF. The CDR3 nucleotides are TGTGCTAGTGGCCACGGGGATACTAGCACAGATACGCAGTATTTT.

The genes are TRBV28 and TRBJ2-7; D may be TRBD1 (6 bases). Trimming stripped 3 bases from V and 5 bases from J, with 14 bases between. The CDR3 contains 14 residues. Germline V gene sequence: CDR1 MDHEN, CDR2 SYDVKM. The CDR3 DNA sequence: TGTGCCAGCAGTTTGTCAGGGGCAAGCAACGAGCAGTACTTC. Amino acid sequence: CASSLSGASNEQYF.

The chain employs TRBV10-3 and TRBJ1-5; no firm D call. The CDR3 contains 12 residues. Trimming left V 4 bases short and J 4 bases short, with 5 bases between. Per germline, CDR1 ENHRY and CDR2 SYGVKD. Here the CDR3 DNA reads TGTGCCATCAGTGCAGTGAATCAGCCCCAGCATTTT. Protein sequence: CAISAVNQPQHF.

This chain uses TRBV4-1 with TRBJ2-7, with 7 bases aligning to TRBD1. The CDR3 totals 15 residues. The germline gives CDR1 MGHRA, CDR2 YSYEKL. V was clipped by 4 bases and J by 2 bases; unmatched bases: 8. The CDR3 DNA reads as TGCGCCAGCAGCCCACACAGGGGTCTCCCCTACGAGCAGTACTTC. Its translation is CASSPHRGLPYEQYF.

The rearrangement uses TRBV4-1 and TRBJ1-1, with TRBD1 matching 8 bases. This CDR3 has 12 residues. V shed 1 base, J shed 8 bases, and the junction held 0 bases outside the gene matches. Germline loops: CDR1 MGHRA, CDR2 YSYEKL. CDR3 nucleotides: TGCGCCAGCAGCCAAGGGGACAGGGAAGCTTTCTTT. Residues: CASSQGDREAFF.

This clone was seen a single time. In DNA form, the CDR3 reads TGTGCCAGTAGTCCCGTAAAACAAATCAATCAGCCCCAGCATTTT. It yields the protein CASSPVKQINQPQHF. This sequence joins TRBV19 and TRBJ1-5; no firm D call. The ends were cut back, 5 bases at V and 3 bases at J, with 14 bases in the middle. CDR3 length: 15 residues. Germline lookup yields CDR1 LNHDA and CDR2 SQIVND (reference sequence).

V gene TRBV5-8 combines with J gene TRBJ2-1, with TRBD2 matching over 7 bases. The V gene's germline CDR1 is SGHTS and CDR2 YDEGEE. The CDR3 consists of 16 residues. V lost 4 bases, J lost 3 bases, and 10 bases stayed unmatched. The CDR3 sequence is CASSGWAGTNYNEQFF. The CDR3 DNA reads TGTGCCAGCAGCGGGTGGGCCGGGACTAACTACAATGAGCAGTTCTTC.

This chain joins TRBV6-5 and TRBJ1-5, with a tentative D call TRBD1 (5 bases). The CDR3 covers 16 residues. Germline CDR1 reads MNHEY; CDR2 reads SVGAGI. V was clipped by 0 bases and J by 0 bases, with 9 bases between them. In nucleotides, the CDR3 is TGTGCCAGCAGTTACTCGAGGACACTTAGCAATCAGCCCCAGCATTTT. Translating it yields CASSYSRTLSNQPQHF.

This chain links TRBV27 with TRBJ2-1; 11 bases align to TRBD1. The CDR3 extends over 14 amino acids. V was clipped by 4 bases and J by 7 bases; unmatched bases: 3. Germline assignment: CDR1 MNHEY and CDR2 SMNVEV (reference sequence). DNA of the CDR3: TGTGCCAGCAGTTCGGGGACAGGGGGGAATGAGCAGTTCTTC. Its protein product is CASSSGTGGNEQFF.

The V call is TRBV3-1 (or the pseudogene TRBV3-2), the J call TRBJ2-7, with no clear D. CDR1 is LGHDT and CDR2 is YNNKEL in the germline V gene (reference sequence). This CDR3 spans 12 amino acids. The V and J ends lost 6 bases and 4 bases respectively, with 10 bases between them. The DNA for the CDR3 is TGTGCCAGCAGTTCTCCAGGTTACGAGCAGTACTTC. Protein sequence: CASSSPGYEQYF.

The V and J genes are TRBV27 and TRBJ1-1; D is possibly TRBD1 (5 bases). The germline V gene encodes CDR1 MNHEY and CDR2 SMNVEV (reference sequence). The CDR3 extends over 16 amino acids. The ends were cut back, 0 bases at V and 4 bases at J, with 15 bases in the middle. In nucleotides, the CDR3 is TGTGCCAGCAGTTTATCTTCCACGGGGGGGAGCACTGAAGCTTTCTTT. It translates to CASSLSSTGGSTEAFF.

The chain is built from TRBV6-5 and TRBJ2-3, with D perhaps TRBD2 (6 bases). The CDR3 extends over 15 amino acids. Germline CDR1 reads MNHEY; CDR2 reads SVGAGI. V was trimmed by 6 bases and J by 3 bases, leaving 16 bases between them. CDR3 amino acids: CASRVSGGRTDTQYF. The CDR3, as DNA: TGTGCCAGCAGGGTTAGCGGAGGTAGGACAGATACGCAGTATTTT.

The V gene is TRBV5-1, the J gene TRBJ2-1; TRBD2 aligns across 14 bases. V was pared by 5 bases and J by 10 bases, with 8 bases of the junction left unmatched. The germline V gene encodes CDR1 SGHRS and CDR2 YFSETQ. The CDR3 is 15 residues long. CDR3 sequence reads: CASRWGLAGAYEQFF. CDR3 sequence (DNA): TGCGCCAGCAGATGGGGACTAGCGGGAGCTTACGAGCAGTTCTTC. Filled out from reference TRBV5-1 and TRBJ2-1, the complete variable domain reads KAGVTQTPRYLIKTRGQQVTLSCSPISGHRSVSWYQQTPGQGLQFLFEYFSETQRNKGNFPGRFSGRQFSNSRSEMNVSTLELGDSALYLCASRWGLAGAYEQFFGPGTRLTVL.

This clone was observed a few times. This chain joins TRBV27 and TRBJ1-2; the match to TRBD1 covers 8 bases. CDR3 length: 14 residues. Per germline, CDR1 MNHEY and CDR2 SMNVEV (reference sequence). The J segment lost 4 bases and the V segment lost 5 bases, leaving 6 bases of the junction unmatched. CDR3 bases: TGTGCCAGCAGTACCACGGACAGGGCCTATGGCTACACCTTC. This codes for CASSTTDRAYGYTF.

The V call is TRBV24-1, the J call TRBJ2-1, with D tentatively TRBD2 (6 bases). Deletions cut 2 bases from V and 10 bases from J, with 20 bases between. The CDR3 runs to 16 residues. CDR1 and CDR2 (germline): KGHDR, SFDVKD. CDR3 sequence (DNA): TGTGCCACCAGTGATTACGCTAGCATGGGGACTTTGGAGCAGTTCTTC. Its translation: CATSDYASMGTLEQFF.

This chain links TRBV4-1 with TRBJ2-5, with a weak D call TRBD2 (6 bases). Germline CDR1 reads MGHRA; CDR2 reads YSYEKL. V shed 1 base and J shed 1 base, with 7 bases lying between them. The CDR3 is made up of 14 amino acids. CDR3 region: CASSQAGVQETQYF. The CDR3 DNA follows: TGCGCCAGCAGCCAAGCGGGAGTCCAAGAGACCCAGTACTTC.

This clone was found once. This chain joins TRBV7-9 and TRBJ2-1, with 11 bases that match TRBD2. The CDR3 extends over 16 amino acids. Trimming cost V 5 bases and J 3 bases; bases outside gene matches: 6. Germline V lookup: CDR1 SEHNR, CDR2 FQNEAQ (reference sequence). The CDR3 DNA follows: TGTGCCAGCAGCCCTAAGGGGACTAGCGGCTACAATGAGCAGTTCTTC. Its protein is CASSPKGTSGYNEQFF. Using reference TRBV7-9 and TRBJ2-1 for the parts outside the CDR3, the full variable domain is DTGVSQNPRHKITKRGQNVTFRCDPISEHNRLYWYRQTLGQGPEFLTYFQNEAQLEKSRLLSDRFSAERPKGSFSTLEIQRTEQGDSAMYLCASSPKGTSGYNEQFFGPGTRLTVL.

The V gene is TRBV5-1, the J gene TRBJ2-5; D may be TRBD1 (6 bases). CDR1 and CDR2 (germline): SGHRS, YFSETQ. Between the trimmed V and J ends, which lost 1 base and 5 bases, there was a span of 9 bases. CDR3 length: 13 amino acids. CDR3 in DNA: TGCGCCAGCAGCTTGAACAGGGCCGAGACCCAGTACTTC. The encoded protein is CASSLNRAETQYF.